Listed below are T cell receptor beta chains from one sample, sequenced in a study of STAT5B mutations in CD4+ large granular lymphocyte leukemia. Libraries were prepared by immunoSEQ multiplex PCR; TCRdb keeps only in-frame clonotypes and omits some of them. The profile shows over 35,000 clones, about four fifths of them singletons. Sequences were obtained from CD4+ T cells from blood buffy coats. All receptors derive from a human donor in good health. The conserved cysteine and the conserved F or W are not part of the CDR3 here. The size entry is marked missing in some rows and otherwise reads once, few, many or a size class.

>TRBV11-2|.|TRBJ1-4
ASQTRGSNEKLF
>TRBV7-9|few|TRBJ1-2
ASSISRDGYT
>TRBV25-1|.|TRBJ2-3
ASSEYRASTQY
>TRBV6-5|.|TRBJ2-7
ASRPGQGSYEQY
>TRBV4-1|.|TRBJ2-2
ASSQDRRGGTGELF
>TRBV4-3|.|TRBJ1-3
ASSQGVGGNTIY
>TRBV6-6|.|TRBJ1-4
ASISGQVATNEKLF
>TRBV4-2|.|TRBJ2-2
ASSQEPGVPTGELF
>TRBV4-1|.|TRBJ2-7
ASSQDPGHIYEQY
>TRBV11-3|.|TRBJ2-2
ASSLEGRELF
>TRBV11-2|.|TRBJ1-5
ASSFGFGQPQH
>TRBV7-9|once|TRBJ2-5
ASSHQTSQGSETQY
>TRBV4-3|.|TRBJ2-2
ASSPRLAGGNTGELF
>TRBV29-1|.|TRBJ2-2
SAGASNTGELF
>TRBV6-1|.|TRBJ2-3
ASSERVGFQSTDTQY
>TRBV5-1|.|TRBJ2-2
ASSLSGGGTGELF
>TRBV4-1|.|TRBJ1-2
ASSSTQTDNYGYT
>TRBV9|.|TRBJ2-1
ASSVGGRAGNEQF
>TRBV4-1|few|TRBJ1-2
ASSQEEGNYGYT
>TRBV7-3|.|TRBJ2-4
ASSLGSGVGQNIQY
>TRBV10-3|few|TRBJ1-3
AIGAGDTSGNTIY
>TRBV6-1|.|TRBJ2-1
ASSEVQGVGSYNEQF
>TRBV6-1|.|TRBJ1-2
ASSARDRASGYT
>TRBV11-3|once|TRBJ2-5
ASSLGLAGGSSETQY
>TRBV5-4|.|TRBJ1-2
ASSLPGGNYGYT
>TRBV10-3|.|TRBJ1-2
AISGWQIQENYGYT
>TRBV30|.|TRBJ1-1
AWKGPLAIMNTEAF
>TRBV30|.|TRBJ1-2
AWTLGAAYGYT
>TRBV5-1|.|TRBJ2-3
ASSLTGGFTQY
>TRBV6-4|.|TRBJ1-3
ASSEPFNRSTGNTIY